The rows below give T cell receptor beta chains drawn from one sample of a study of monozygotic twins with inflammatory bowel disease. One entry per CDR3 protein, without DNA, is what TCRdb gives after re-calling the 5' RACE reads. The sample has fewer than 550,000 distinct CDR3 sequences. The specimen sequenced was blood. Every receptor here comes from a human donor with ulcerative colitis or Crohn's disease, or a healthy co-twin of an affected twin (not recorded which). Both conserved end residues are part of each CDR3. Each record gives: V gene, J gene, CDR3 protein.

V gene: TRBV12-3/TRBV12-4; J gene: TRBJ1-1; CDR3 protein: CASSPLGGSRAFF
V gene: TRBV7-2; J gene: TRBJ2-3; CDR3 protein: CASRTPRSTDTQYF
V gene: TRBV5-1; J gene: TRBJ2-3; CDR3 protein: CASSGTDTDTQYF
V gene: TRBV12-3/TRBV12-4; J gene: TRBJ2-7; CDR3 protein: CASSLVSGTSYEQYF
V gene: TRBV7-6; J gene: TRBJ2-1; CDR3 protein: CASSSGLAGATYNEQFF
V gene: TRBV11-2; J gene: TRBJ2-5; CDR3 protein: CASSPRTIRGQETQYF
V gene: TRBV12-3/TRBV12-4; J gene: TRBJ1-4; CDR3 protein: CASSLAGTGLVNEKLFF
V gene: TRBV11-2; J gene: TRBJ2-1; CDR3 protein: CASSATGTGNDEQFF
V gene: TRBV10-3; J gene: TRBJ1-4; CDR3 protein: CAISEGVEKLFF
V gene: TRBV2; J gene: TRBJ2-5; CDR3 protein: CASTGGEETQYF
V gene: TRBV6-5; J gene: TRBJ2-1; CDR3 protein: CASSSDRTGGYNEQFF
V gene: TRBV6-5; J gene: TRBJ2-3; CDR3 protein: CASSYGHLSTDTQYF
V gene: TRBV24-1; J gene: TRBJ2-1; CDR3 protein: CATSDLNSGGTRGYNEQFF
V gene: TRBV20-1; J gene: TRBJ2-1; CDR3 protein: CSARQGGAYNEQFF
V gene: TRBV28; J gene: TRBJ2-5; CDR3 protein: CASSFSLYSEGTPETQYF
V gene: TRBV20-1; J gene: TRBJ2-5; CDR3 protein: CSAREGQETQYF
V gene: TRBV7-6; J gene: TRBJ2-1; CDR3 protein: CASSLAGTSDNEQFF
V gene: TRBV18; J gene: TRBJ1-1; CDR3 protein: CASSRQDMNTEAFF
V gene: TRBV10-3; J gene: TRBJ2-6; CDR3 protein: CAILPGQGVSGANVLTF
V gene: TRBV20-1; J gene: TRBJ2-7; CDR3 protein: CSASPSRLAYEQYF
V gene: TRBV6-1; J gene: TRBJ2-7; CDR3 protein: CASSRQDGAYEQYF
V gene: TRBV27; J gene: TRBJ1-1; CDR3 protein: CASSLGQGDPEAFF
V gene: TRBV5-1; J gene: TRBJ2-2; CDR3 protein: CASSLPSGMTGELFF
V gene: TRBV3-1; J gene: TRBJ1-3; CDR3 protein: CASSQAGGGNTIYF
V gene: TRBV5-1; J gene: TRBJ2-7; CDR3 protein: CASSSLTGRVNEQYF
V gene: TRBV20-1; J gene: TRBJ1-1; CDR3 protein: CSARDRDRGTEAFF
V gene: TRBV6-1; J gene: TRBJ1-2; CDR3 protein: CASSPGQALRVYGYTF